Each of the 30 T cell receptor beta chains below was sequenced from the same sample in a study of CD8+CD57+ T cells in acquired aplastic anemia. For CDR3 and TCR beta VDJ profiling, genomic DNA was the template used. TCRdb re-derived calls from the reads in MiXCR, one entry per CDR3 protein. The sample contains roughly 160,000 distinct CDR3 sequences, 55% to 70% of which appear only once. Sequencing input: sorted CD4+, CD8+, or CD8+CD57+ T cells (not recorded which) from PBMCs. Every receptor here comes from a human donor in good health.

This clonotype has just a few counts. The chain joins TRBV10-3 to TRBJ2-7; D remains ambiguous. Trimming removed 5 bases at V and 0 bases at J, with 8 bases between. The CDR3 runs 13 residues. Germline CDR1 is ENHRY and CDR2 is SYGVKD. This CDR3 reads CAISRLDSYEQYF. DNA for the CDR3: TGTGCCATCAGTCGACTGGACTCCTACGAGCAGTACTTC.

This clonotype showed up many times. In DNA form, the CDR3 reads TGTGCCAGCAGTTACTCCCCAGCGGGTCTGACGACCTACGAGCAGTACTTC. This encodes CASSYSPAGLTTYEQYF. The genes are TRBV6-6 and TRBJ2-7; D possibly corresponds to TRBD2 (6 bases). This CDR3 has 17 residues. The ends were cut back, 0 bases at V and 2 bases at J, with 17 bases in the middle. Per the germline V gene, CDR1 is MNHNY and CDR2 is SVGAGI (reference sequence).

The V call is TRBV29-1, the J call TRBJ2-1; 10 bases align to TRBD2. The ends lost 3 bases at V and 8 bases at J; junction bases unmatched: 10. Germline V gives CDR1 SQVTM, CDR2 ANQGSEA. This CDR3 has 15 residues. In DNA, the CDR3 is TGCAGCGTTGACAGAGTTAGCGGGAGGCGCCATGAGCAGTTCTTC. Protein sequence: CSVDRVSGRRHEQFF.

The V and J genes are TRBV24-1 and TRBJ2-2; possible D gene TRBD1, 5 bases. Looked up from germline, CDR1 is KGHDR and CDR2 is SFDVKD. The CDR3 length is 13 residues. V dropped 10 bases and J dropped 7 bases, with 15 bases sitting between them. As DNA, the CDR3 is TGTGCCACGCAAGGGGCCCTAGTCGGGGAGCTGTTTTTT. It specifies CATQGALVGELFF.

Details on this clonotype: A much bigger clone sits one base away, suggesting this may be a read error. The genes are TRBV12-3 or TRBV12-4 and TRBJ1-4; possibly TRBD1 for D (5 bases). The CDR3 is made up of 15 amino acids. CDR3 sequence: CASEAPGTGNVKLFF. The DNA for the CDR3 is TGTGCCAGCGAAGCCCCGGGAACAGGAAATGTAAAACTGTTTTTT.

This clonotype has a count of ten or more. The chain uses TRBV11-2 and TRBJ2-1, with TRBD2 matching over 9 bases. The germline gives CDR1 SGHAT, CDR2 FQNNGV. CDR3 length equals 15 residues. The J segment lost 6 bases and the V segment lost 3 bases, leaving 6 bases of the junction unmatched. The DNA of the CDR3 is TGTGCCAGCAGCTTGCGTAGCGGGAGTGTCAATGAGCAGTTCTTC. Encoded protein: CASSLRSGSVNEQFF.

This clonotype was detected only once. The chain carries TRBV19 and TRBJ2-7; D unresolved. The CDR3 length is 16 residues. V lost 3 bases and J lost 2, with 17 bases in between. Germline CDR1 and CDR2: LNHDA and SQIVND (reference sequence). CDR3 protein: CASSIQLQVQTYEQYF. In DNA, the CDR3 is TGTGCCAGTAGTATTCAGCTTCAGGTTCAGACCTACGAGCAGTACTTC.

The rearrangement uses TRBV7-7 and TRBJ2-1; a weak D match, TRBD2 (7 bases). CDR1 SSHAT and CDR2 FNYEAQ come from the germline V gene (reference sequence). The CDR3 length is 16 residues. The CDR3 loop reads CAISLAGADRTTEQFF. The CDR3 DNA reads as TGTGCTATTTCTCTCGCGGGGGCCGACAGGACTACAGAGCAGTTCTTC. The full variable domain, in which reference TRBV7-7 and TRBJ2-1 provide the parts outside the CDR3, is GAGVSQSPRYKVTKRGQDVTLRCDPISSHATLYWYQQALGQGPEFLTYFNYEAQPDKSGLPSDRFSAERPEGSISTLTIQRTEQRDSAMYRCAISLAGADRTTEQFFGPGTRLTVL.

The sample holds a few counts of this clonotype. J is TRBJ2-7 and V is TRBV2; D uncertain. Germline lookup yields CDR1 SNHLY and CDR2 FYNNEI. The CDR3 consists of 12 residues. V was clipped by 4 bases and J by 3 bases, with 7 bases between them. Here the CDR3 reads CASSVRSYEQYF. In DNA form, the CDR3 reads TGTGCCAGCAGTGTCCGAAGCTACGAGCAGTACTTC.

The V call is TRBV7-9, the J call TRBJ2-7; perhaps TRBD2 as D (6 bases). The germline CDR1 and CDR2 sequences are SEHNR and FQNEAQ (reference sequence). Trimming took 9 bases from V and 6 from J, leaving 18 bases between them. The CDR3 totals 13 residues. CDR3 DNA sequence: TGTGCCAGTAGCCAAGTCCCGGAGGGCGAGCAGTACTTC. Translating it yields CASSQVPEGEQYF.

This chain connects TRBV10-1 to TRBJ1-2; 8 positions agree with TRBD1. Germline CDR1 reads WNHNN; CDR2 reads SYGVQD (reference sequence). V dropped 7 bases and J dropped 0; count of bases not matched to a gene: 10. The CDR3 sequence is 16 residues long. The CDR3 DNA reads as TGCGCCAGCATTGAAGACAGGGGCCCTTCTAACTATGGCTACACCTTC. Residues: CASIEDRGPSNYGYTF.

The chain uses TRBV6-1 and TRBJ1-5, with no clear D. Germline CDR1 MNHNS, CDR2 SASEGT. V lost 4 bases and J 12 bases, leaving 13 bases between the germline ends. The CDR3 totals 12 residues. The CDR3 loop reads CASSVSSFFQHF. The CDR3 coding sequence is TGTGCCAGCAGTGTCTCTTCGTTCTTCCAGCATTTT.

This clonotype was seen many times. This chain joins TRBV5-8 and TRBJ2-7; D not certain. CDR1 SGHTS and CDR2 YDEGEE come from the germline V gene. This CDR3 is 12 amino acids long. V lost 2 bases and J lost 4, with 7 bases in between. This CDR3 reads CASSFTGYEQYF. The CDR3 region has the DNA TGTGCCAGCAGCTTCACCGGATACGAGCAGTACTTC.

The V gene is TRBV7-3, the J gene TRBJ2-6; 14 bases are shared with TRBD2. Trimming removed 5 bases from V and 0 bases from J; junction bases left unmatched: 3. Germline assignment: CDR1 SGHTA and CDR2 FQGTGA. The length of the CDR3 is 18 residues. The CDR3 nucleotides are TGTGCCAGCAGCATGACTAGCGGGAGGGGCTCTGGGGCCAACGTCCTGACTTTC. Translated: CASSMTSGRGSGANVLTF.

V gene TRBV24-1 combines with J gene TRBJ2-3; 7 nucleotides match TRBD2. J lost 4 bases, V lost 4 bases, and 4 bases had no gene match. CDR1 and CDR2 from the germline V gene are KGHDR and SFDVKD. The CDR3 length is 14 residues. CDR3 region: CATSDAAGADTQYF. The CDR3 DNA is TGTGCCACCAGTGACGCCGCGGGGGCAGATACGCAGTATTTT.

The chain links TRBV7-3 to TRBJ1-5, with 7 bases lining up with TRBD1. Per the germline V gene, CDR1 is SGHTA and CDR2 is FQGTGA. J was trimmed by 3 bases and V by 5 bases; bases with no gene match: 4. This CDR3 spans 14 amino acids. CDR3 nucleotide sequence: TGTGCCAGCAGCATACAGGGGAACAATCAGCCCCAGCATTTT. Translation gives CASSIQGNNQPQHF.

This clonotype was seen at least ten times. This chain joins TRBV12-3 or TRBV12-4 and TRBJ2-5; D not certain. Trimming cost V 4 bases and J 5 bases, with 8 bases left between them. This CDR3 has 12 residues. Here the CDR3 DNA reads TGTGCCAGCAGTTATCTATCGGAGACCCAGTACTTC. It yields the protein CASSYLSETQYF.

This clonotype was observed many times. V and J are TRBV7-8 and TRBJ1-5, with 9 bases aligning to TRBD1. The V gene's germline CDR1 is SGHVS and CDR2 FQNEAQ. With V trimmed by 5 bases and J by 4 bases, 6 bases remained unmatched. This CDR3 contains 15 residues. CDR3 amino acids: CASSPLDRGNQPQHF. The CDR3 DNA sequence: TGTGCCAGCAGCCCCCTGGACAGGGGAAATCAGCCCCAGCATTTT.

V usage is TRBV7-4 and J usage is TRBJ1-1, with 9 bases that match TRBD1. This CDR3 spans 13 amino acids. The V segment lost 4 bases and the J segment 8 bases; nucleotides outside the gene matches: 5. Germline V CDR1 and CDR2: SGHVT, SQSDAQ. CDR3 nucleotide sequence: TGTGCCAGCAGCTCACTCGGGACAGGGGAAGCTTTCTTT. Translation gives CASSSLGTGEAFF.

The chain is built from TRBV29-1 and TRBJ1-3, with D hard to call. The V end lost 3 bases, the J end lost 0 bases, and 6 bases lay between the germline ends. Germline CDR1 SQVTM, CDR2 ANQGSEA. The CDR3 runs to 13 residues. CDR3: CSVEVLSGNTIYF. As DNA, the CDR3 is TGCAGCGTTGAGGTTCTCTCTGGAAACACCATATATTTT.

The gene calls are TRBV19 and TRBJ1-6; D is possibly TRBD1 (6 bases). Germline V gene lookup returns CDR1 LNHDA and CDR2 SQIVND (reference sequence). V shed 0 bases and J shed 7 bases, with 10 bases lying between them. This CDR3 comprises 15 residues. CDR3 DNA sequence: TGTGCCAGTAGTATAGAGGCAGGGGCCAATTCACCCCTCCACTTT. It encodes CASSIEAGANSPLHF. The variable domain in full, with the rest retrieved from reference TRBV19 and TRBJ1-6, is DGGITQSPKYLFRKEGQNVTLSCEQNLNHDAMYWYRQDPGQGLRLIYYSQIVNDFQKGDIAEGYSVSREKKESFPLTVTSAQKNPTAFYLCASSIEAGANSPLHFGNGTRLTVT.

The V call is TRBV2, the J call TRBJ1-1, with D hard to call. Trimming took off 11 bases at V and 1 base at J, with 14 bases between the two ends. This CDR3 is 13 amino acids long. Germline lookup yields CDR1 SNHLY and CDR2 FYNNEI. The CDR3 is CAPVGGWNTEAFF. In nucleotides, the CDR3 is TGTGCCCCCGTAGGTGGGTGGAACACTGAAGCTTTCTTT.

The rearrangement joins TRBV5-1 to TRBJ1-4; the match to TRBD1 covers 7 bases. Germline CDR1 and CDR2: SGHRS and YFSETQ. Trimming cost V 0 bases and J 3 bases; bases outside gene matches: 8. This CDR3 contains 17 residues. DNA of the CDR3: TGCGCCAGCAGCTTGGAGAGACAGGGCAAGGCTAATGAAAAACTGTTTTTT. Its translation is CASSLERQGKANEKLFF.

Ten or more counts support this clonotype. V usage is TRBV20-1 and J usage is TRBJ1-2; 7 nucleotides line up with TRBD1. The CDR3 loop spans 16 amino acids. Germline values: CDR1 DFQATT, CDR2 SNEGSKA (reference sequence). V trimming: 5 bases; J trimming: 3 bases; junction bases outside the gene matches: 15. DNA for the CDR3: TGCAGTGCTGATTTCGTCAACAGGGGTAATGACTATGGCTACACCTTC. This sequence encodes CSADFVNRGNDYGYTF.

This chain connects TRBV7-9 to TRBJ2-7, with 9 bases matching TRBD2. CDR3 size: 15 residues. With V trimmed by 6 bases and J by 6 bases, 12 bases remained unmatched. Germline values: CDR1 SEHNR, CDR2 FQNEAQ (reference sequence). CDR3 bases: TGTGCCAGCAGTCGTACCACGGGACTAGCTATCGAGCAGTACTTC. This translates into CASSRTTGLAIEQYF.

J is TRBJ1-2 and V is TRBV7-3, with 7 bases aligning to TRBD1. There are 14 residues in the CDR3. The trim removed 0 bases at V and 4 bases at J, leaving 2 bases unmatched. The germline gives CDR1 SGHTA, CDR2 FQGTGA. The CDR3 DNA reads as TGTGCCAGCAGCTTAACAGGGGGCGTCTATGGCTACACCTTC. Its translation is CASSLTGGVYGYTF.

Written as DNA, the CDR3 is TGTGCCAGCAGCCGCCCAGGGGATCTTCGGGAGCAGTACTTC. Translation gives CASSRPGDLREQYF. The chain is built from TRBV7-8 and TRBJ2-7, with TRBD1 as a possible D gene (6 bases). CDR1 is SGHVS, CDR2 FQNEAQ, per germline. Trimming took 5 bases from V and 7 from J, leaving 18 bases between them. The CDR3 sequence is 14 residues long.

Concerning this clonotype: Given a much more abundant clone one base away, this may be a read error. This sequence joins TRBV7-3 and TRBJ2-5; TRBD1 matches at 7 bases. The ends lost 4 bases at V and 4 bases at J; junction bases unmatched: 15. Germline CDR1 and CDR2: SGHTA and FQGTGA. The length of the CDR3 is 17 residues. The CDR3, as DNA: TGTGCCAGCAGCTCTGGCCCAGGGGGAGATGTTCTAGAGACCCAGTACTTC. Protein sequence: CASSSGPGGDVLETQYF.

This clonotype was counted ten times or more. This chain joins TRBV7-9 and TRBJ1-1; D call uncertain. Germline lookup yields CDR1 SEHNR and CDR2 FQNEAQ (reference sequence). The CDR3 contains 15 residues. Trimming pared 2 bases from V and 0 bases from J, leaving 10 bases between. The CDR3 region has the DNA TGTGCCAGCAGCTTATTGCCAGTTATGAACACTGAAGCTTTCTTT. This codes for CASSLLPVMNTEAFF.

Turning to this clonotype: The junction differs from germline at one of its ends, possibly a read error. In DNA, the CDR3 is TGTGCCAGCACCATAGGGGGAAACACTGAAGCTTTCTTT. It specifies CASTIGGNTEAFF. The gene calls are TRBV5-1 and TRBJ1-1; a weak D match, TRBD1 (6 bases). The germline CDR1 and CDR2 sequences are SGHRS and YFSETQ. This CDR3 contains 13 residues.